The 13 T cell receptor beta chains below were found in one sample sequenced in a study of blood T cell repertoires in COVID-19. TCRdb keeps only in-frame clones here, not all; method: immunoSEQ multiplex PCR. The table records about 97,000 clones, around nine tenths of them present only once. The specimen was peripheral blood. These receptors originate from a human donor in a cohort sampled during active COVID-19.

The chain carries TRBV6-2 or TRBV6-3 and TRBJ2-7; no reliable D call. V dropped 4 bases and J dropped 3 bases, with 10 bases sitting between them. Germline V lookup: CDR1 MNHEY, CDR2 SVGEGT. There are 13 residues in the CDR3. CDR3 nucleotide sequence: TGTGCCAGCAGTTCCCTGTCGGGCTACGAGCAGTACTTC. The encoded protein is CASSSLSGYEQYF.

V gene TRBV15 combines with J gene TRBJ1-6; D perhaps matches TRBD1 (5 bases). This CDR3 is built from 14 residues. V lost 5 bases, J lost 7 bases, and 12 bases lay in between. The germline V gene encodes CDR1 LNHNV and CDR2 YYDKDF (reference sequence). In nucleotides, the CDR3 is TGTGCCACCAGCTCCACCGACAGCAATTCACCCCTCCACTTT. This sequence encodes CATSSTDSNSPLHF. Combining the CDR3 with reference TRBV15 and TRBJ1-6 gives the whole variable domain DAMVIQNPRYQVTQFGKPVTLSCSQTLNHNVMYWYQQKSSQAPKLLFHYYDKDFNNEADTPDNFQSRRPNTSFCFLDIRSPGLGDTAMYLCATSSTDSNSPLHFGNGTRLTVT.

The chain combines TRBV14 with TRBJ2-5, with 12 bases matching TRBD2. The CDR3 sequence is 15 residues long. Germline trimming cut 4 bases from V and 2 bases from J; bases unmatched to any gene: 2. Germline V CDR1 and CDR2: SGHDN, FVKESK. The CDR3 sequence is CASSRTSGAQETQYF. In DNA form, the CDR3 reads TGTGCCAGCAGCCGGACTAGCGGGGCTCAAGAGACCCAGTACTTC.

The J gene is TRBJ2-7, the V gene TRBV25-1; possible D gene TRBD2, 6 bases. Germline CDR1 is MGHDK and CDR2 is SYGVNS. V was shortened by 0 bases and J by 0 bases, with 9 bases between the two germline ends. The CDR3 is 15 amino acids. CDR3 bases: TGTGCCAGCAGTGAATACGGGGGAAGCTCCTACGAGCAGTACTTC. Amino acids: CASSEYGGSSYEQYF.

This chain joins TRBV2 and TRBJ2-5, with 8 bases aligning to TRBD2. The germline V gene encodes CDR1 SNHLY and CDR2 FYNNEI. J lost 1 base, V lost 4 bases, and 5 bases had no gene match. The CDR3 has 15 residues. CDR3 nucleotides: TGTGCCAGCAGTGGGTTACTAGCGGCCCAAGAGACCCAGTACTTC. Its translation is CASSGLLAAQETQYF.

The rearrangement links TRBV27 to TRBJ1-2; TRBD1 matches 9 bases. V lost 4 bases, J lost 7 bases, and 10 bases stayed unmatched. Germline CDR1 reads MNHEY; CDR2 reads SMNVEV (reference sequence). The CDR3 is made up of 15 amino acids. Here the CDR3 reads CASSSHGQGKSGYTF. Written as DNA, the CDR3 is TGTGCCAGCAGTTCCCATGGACAGGGGAAGAGTGGCTACACCTTC.

The genes are TRBV11-2 and TRBJ2-3; D may be TRBD2 (7 bases). The CDR3 extends over 16 amino acids. The germline V gene encodes CDR1 SGHAT and CDR2 FQNNGV. V lost 3 bases and J 2 bases, leaving 15 bases between the germline ends. CDR3 loop: CASSFYREGPTDTQYF. CDR3 coding DNA: TGTGCCAGCAGCTTCTACAGGGAGGGCCCCACAGATACGCAGTATTTT.

This CDR3 is CAWSRVSGNTIYF. CDR3 DNA sequence: TGTGCCTGGAGTCGGGTCTCTGGAAACACCATATATTTT. V is TRBV30 and J is TRBJ1-3; no firm D call. Trimming shortened V by 2 bases and J by 0 bases, and 5 bases separated the two germline ends. The CDR3 runs to 13 residues. Germline-derived CDR1 and CDR2 are GTSNPN and SVGIG (reference sequence).

V and J are TRBV15 and TRBJ2-7, with 9 bases aligning to TRBD1. This CDR3 is built from 14 residues. Trimming removed 5 bases from V and 5 bases from J; junction bases left unmatched: 7. CDR1 is LNHNV, CDR2 YYDKDF, per germline (reference sequence). The CDR3, as DNA: TGTGCCACCAGCGTTCGGACAGGGGTGCACGAGCAGTACTTC. It yields the protein CATSVRTGVHEQYF.

This CDR3 reads CASSLSGVVSYNEQFF. The CDR3 nucleotides are TGTGCCAGCAGTTTATCAGGGGTGGTCTCCTACAATGAGCAGTTCTTC. V and J are TRBV27 and TRBJ2-1, with a weak D call TRBD1 (5 bases). CDR3 length: 16 amino acids. Germline CDR1 and CDR2: MNHEY and SMNVEV (reference sequence). Trimming removed 0 bases from V and 0 bases from J, with 9 bases in between.

DNA for the CDR3: TGTGCCAGCAGCTTAGATATAGGGACTTGGAACACTGAAGCTTTCTTT. It yields the protein CASSLDIGTWNTEAFF. The chain combines TRBV7-9 with TRBJ1-1; a possible D gene is TRBD1 (5 bases). V lost 1 base and J 1 base, leaving 13 bases between the germline ends. The CDR3 loop spans 16 amino acids. Germline V lookup: CDR1 SEHNR, CDR2 FQNEAQ (reference sequence).

The gene calls are TRBV7-6 and TRBJ2-3; possible D gene TRBD1, 6 bases. The V gene lost 5 bases and the J gene lost 4 bases, with 19 bases spanning the gap. The germline CDR1 and CDR2 sequences are SGHVS and FNYEAQ. This CDR3 spans 16 amino acids. The CDR3 DNA reads as TGTGCCAGCAGCCCTTTCCCTCAAAACAGGGCAGATACGCAGTATTTT. Translated: CASSPFPQNRADTQYF.

Comment on this clone: The junction shows a germline mismatch at one end, possibly a read error. The gene calls are TRBV7-7 and TRBJ2-3; 9 bases map to TRBD1. In germline, CDR1 is SSHAT, CDR2 FNYEAQ (reference sequence). CDR3 length: 17 amino acids. As DNA, the CDR3 is TGTGCTAGCAGCTTGAACTGGACAGGGGACCGCACAGATACGCAGTATTTT. This gives the protein CASSLNWTGDRTDTQYF.